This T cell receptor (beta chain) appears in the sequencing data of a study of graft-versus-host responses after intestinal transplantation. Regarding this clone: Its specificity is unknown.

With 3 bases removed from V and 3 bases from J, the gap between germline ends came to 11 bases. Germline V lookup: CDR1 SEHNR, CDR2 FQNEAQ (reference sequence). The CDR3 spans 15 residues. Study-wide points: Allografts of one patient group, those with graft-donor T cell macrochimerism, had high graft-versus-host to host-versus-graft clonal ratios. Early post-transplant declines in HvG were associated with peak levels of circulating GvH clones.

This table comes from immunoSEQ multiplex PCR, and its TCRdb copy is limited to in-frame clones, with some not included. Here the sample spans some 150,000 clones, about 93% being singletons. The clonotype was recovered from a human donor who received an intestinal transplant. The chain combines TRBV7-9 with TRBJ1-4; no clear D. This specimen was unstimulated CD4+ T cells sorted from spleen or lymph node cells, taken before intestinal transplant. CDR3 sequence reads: CASSFRSGSNEKLFF. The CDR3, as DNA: TGTGCCAGCAGCTTCAGGTCCGGGTCTAATGAAAAACTGTTTTTT.